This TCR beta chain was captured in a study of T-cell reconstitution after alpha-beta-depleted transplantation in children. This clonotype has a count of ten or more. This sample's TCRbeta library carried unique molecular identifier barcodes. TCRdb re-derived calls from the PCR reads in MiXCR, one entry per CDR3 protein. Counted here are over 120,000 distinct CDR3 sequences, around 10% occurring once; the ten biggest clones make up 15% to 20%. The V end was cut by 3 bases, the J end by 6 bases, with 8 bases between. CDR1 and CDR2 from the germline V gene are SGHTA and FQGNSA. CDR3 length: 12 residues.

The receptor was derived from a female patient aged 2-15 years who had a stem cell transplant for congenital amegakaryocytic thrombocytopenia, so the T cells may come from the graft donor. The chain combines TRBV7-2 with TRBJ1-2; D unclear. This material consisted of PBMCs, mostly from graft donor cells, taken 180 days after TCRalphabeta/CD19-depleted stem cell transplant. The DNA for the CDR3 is TGTGCCAGCAGCTTGGGTTCTGATGGCTACACCTTC. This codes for CASSLGSDGYTF.